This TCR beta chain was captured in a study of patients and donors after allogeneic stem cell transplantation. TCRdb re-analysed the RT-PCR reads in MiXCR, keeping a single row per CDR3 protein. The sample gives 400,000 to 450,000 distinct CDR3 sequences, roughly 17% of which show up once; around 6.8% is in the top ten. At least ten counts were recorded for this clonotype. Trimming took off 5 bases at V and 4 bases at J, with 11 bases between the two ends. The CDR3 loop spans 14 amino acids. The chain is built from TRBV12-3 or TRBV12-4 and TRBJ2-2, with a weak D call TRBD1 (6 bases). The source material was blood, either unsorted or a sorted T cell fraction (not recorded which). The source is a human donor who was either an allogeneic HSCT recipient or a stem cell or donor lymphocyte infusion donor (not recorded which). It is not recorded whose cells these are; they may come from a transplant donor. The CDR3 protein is CASSVLQGTGELFF. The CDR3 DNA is TGTGCCAGCAGTGTACTACAGGGCACCGGGGAGCTGTTTTTT.